Each of the 8 T cell receptor beta chains below was sequenced from the same sample in a study of T cell repertoires in cytomegalovirus infection. TCRdb re-called the reads through MiXCR, storing one row per CDR3 protein. The sample contains more than 300,000 distinct CDR3 sequences, about 35% of which appear only once. These receptors' targets are unknown. This material consisted of cultured PBMCs, taken from culture after CMV antigen stimulation. These receptors were collected from a human donor in good health (CMV status not recorded). Some clones in this sample may be carry-over from other donors' samples.

The chain links TRBV6-6 to TRBJ2-3, with 7 bases identical to TRBD2. The germline V gene has CDR1 MNHNY and CDR2 SVGAGI (reference sequence). The CDR3 is 15 amino acids. V trimming: 5 bases; J trimming: 0 bases; junction bases outside the gene matches: 5. CDR3 nucleotides: TGTGCCAGCAGTGCTCTTAGCGGGAGCACAGATACGCAGTATTTT. Residues: CASSALSGSTDTQYF.

The chain is built from TRBV7-8 and TRBJ2-7; perhaps TRBD1 as D (6 bases). The germline CDR1 and CDR2 sequences are SGHVS and FQNEAQ. V gave up 10 bases and J gave up 6 bases, with 13 bases separating them. The CDR3 runs 11 residues. The chain's CDR3 is CAILQGSEQYF. DNA of the CDR3: TGTGCCATCCTACAGGGATCCGAGCAGTACTTC.

This clonotype was counted many times. This chain connects TRBV7-2 to TRBJ1-2, with a possible D match to TRBD1 (5 bases). This CDR3 region has 13 residues. V dropped 5 bases and J dropped 8 bases, with 15 bases sitting between them. Germline V gives CDR1 SGHTA, CDR2 FQGNSA. The CDR3 sequence is CASSPLGVEGYTF. The CDR3 DNA reads as TGTGCCAGCAGCCCCTTGGGGGTCGAGGGCTACACCTTC. Based on the CDR3 plus reference TRBV7-2 and TRBJ1-2, the full variable domain is GAGVSQSPSNKVTEKGKDVELRCDPISGHTALYWYRQSLGQGLEFLIYFQGNSAPDKSGLPSDRFSAERTGGSVSTLTIQRTQQEDSAVYLCASSPLGVEGYTFGSGTRLTVV.

This clonotype has just a few counts. CDR3: CASRPDVGSGTSGRRGNEQFF. As DNA, the CDR3 is TGTGCCAGCAGGCCCGATGTTGGAAGCGGGACTAGCGGGAGACGGGGGAATGAGCAGTTCTTC. V and J are TRBV6-2 or TRBV6-3 and TRBJ2-1; the match to TRBD2 covers 14 bases. The CDR3 is 21 amino acids. J lost 7 bases, V lost 6 bases, and 23 bases had no gene match. The germline gives CDR1 MNHEY, CDR2 SVGEGT.

This clonotype was detected a few times. The gene calls are TRBV11-2 and TRBJ2-1; 8 nucleotides match TRBD2. CDR1 is SGHAT and CDR2 is FQNNGV in the germline V gene. The CDR3 sequence is 15 residues long. V lost 5 bases and J lost 8; bases outside the gene matches: 11. The CDR3 sequence: CASSPSIGTSYEQFF. DNA for the CDR3: TGTGCCAGCAGCCCGAGCATCGGGACTAGTTATGAGCAGTTCTTC.

This clonotype was seen many times. The chain links TRBV24-1 to TRBJ2-2, with a possible D match to TRBD1 (6 bases). Germline V gives CDR1 KGHDR, CDR2 SFDVKD. The length of the CDR3 is 17 residues. Trimming took off 1 base at V and 1 base at J, with 12 bases between the two ends. For the CDR3, the DNA is TGTGCCACCAGTGATTTCGATGTGACAGGGAACACCGGGGAGCTGTTTTTT. This gives the protein CATSDFDVTGNTGELFF.

This clonotype has only a few counts. This chain uses TRBV12-3 or TRBV12-4 with TRBJ2-5; 8 bases agree with TRBD1. CDR3 length equals 15 residues. The J segment lost 4 bases and the V segment lost 5 bases, leaving 9 bases of the junction unmatched. The CDR3 nucleotides are TGTGCCAGCAGTAACGGACAGGGCATAGGAGAGACCCAGTACTTC. It yields the protein CASSNGQGIGETQYF.

This clonotype was observed a few times. This chain joins TRBV7-6 and TRBJ1-2, with TRBD1 matching over 10 bases. The CDR3 has 15 amino acids. Trimming removed 1 base from V and 6 bases from J; junction bases left unmatched: 5. Germline CDR1 is SGHVS and CDR2 is FNYEAQ. CDR3 region: CASSLGVGTGDGYTF. The CDR3 DNA sequence: TGTGCCAGCAGCTTAGGGGTCGGGACAGGGGATGGCTACACCTTC.